A single sample gave rise to the 3 T cell receptor beta chains below, sequenced in a study of T cell responses to AZD1222 COVID-19 vaccine. The assay was immunoSEQ multiplex PCR, and TCRdb's table has in-frame clones only and misses some. This table holds over 85,000 clones, 81% found once. The starting material was peripheral blood, obtained on day 0 of AZD1222 vaccination. The origin of the receptors is an adult in good health.

The chain joins TRBV5-1 to TRBJ1-1; 10 nucleotides line up with TRBD1. Germline CDR1 is SGHRS and CDR2 is YFSETQ. With V trimmed by 0 bases and J by 2 bases, 10 bases remained unmatched. This CDR3 has 18 residues. DNA for the CDR3: TGCGCCAGCAGCTTGGCAAGCCCGCGGGACAGGGGAAACACTGAAGCTTTCTTT. Protein product: CASSLASPRDRGNTEAFF.

This chain connects TRBV7-9 to TRBJ1-1; unclear D gene. CDR1 and CDR2 from the germline V gene are SEHNR and FQNEAQ (reference sequence). V was shortened by 3 bases and J by 5 bases, with 10 bases between the two germline ends. This CDR3 is built from 13 residues. CDR3 residues: CASSFIRDTEAFF. The CDR3 DNA is TGTGCCAGCAGCTTCATCCGAGATACTGAAGCTTTCTTT. The entire variable domain, with the rest obtained from reference TRBV7-9 and TRBJ1-1, is as follows: DTGVSQNPRHKITKRGQNVTFRCDPISEHNRLYWYRQTLGQGPEFLTYFQNEAQLEKSRLLSDRFSAERPKGSFSTLEIQRTEQGDSAMYLCASSFIRDTEAFFGQGTRLTVV.

The chain employs TRBV9 and TRBJ1-2, with a tentative D call TRBD1 (5 bases). Trimming cost V 4 bases and J 4 bases, with 17 bases left between them. Germline CDR1 and CDR2: SGDLS and YYNGEE. CDR3 length equals 15 residues. The CDR3 region has the DNA TGTGCCAGCAGCCGGGTCCGTCGGGGGGGCTATGGCTACACCTTC. Amino acids: CASSRVRRGGYGYTF. Combining the CDR3 with reference TRBV9 and TRBJ1-2 gives the whole variable domain DSGVTQTPKHLITATGQRVTLRCSPRSGDLSVYWYQQSLDQGLQFLIQYYNGEERAKGNILERFSAQQFPDLHSELNLSSLELGDSALYFCASSRVRRGGYGYTFGSGTRLTVV.